A selection of T cell receptor beta chains follows, all from one sample in a study of T cells in tumors and immune-related adverse events. Profiled with immunoSEQ multiplex PCR; TCRdb holds only in-frame clones, not every one. The sample records around 10,000 clones, roughly 92% being singletons. Sequences were derived from lymph node tissue, sampled from a patient treated with anti-PD-1 therapy. All receptors derive from a female donor with metastatic renal cell carcinoma. The CDR3 runs from the conserved cysteine through the conserved F or W. Fields, in order: V gene, J gene, D gene, clone size, CDR3 DNA, CDR3 protein. D genes are given only for firm matches. Clone size is shown for a subset of rows, as once, few, many or a class of expanded clone.

TRBV6-5	TRBJ1-5	TRBD1	-	TGTGCCAGCAGTCAGTCCGGGACAGGTAATCAGCCCCAGCATTTT	CASSQSGTGNQPQHF
TRBV27	TRBJ1-1	-	-	TGTGCCAGCAGTTTTGGGCGGGGCACTGAAGCTTTCTTT	CASSFGRGTEAFF
TRBV2	TRBJ1-6	-	-	TGTGCCAGCAGTTGGGGCCCCGATTCACCCCTCCACTTT	CASSWGPDSPLHF
TRBV11-3	TRBJ2-3	-	-	TGTGCCAGCAGCCCCCGTAAGGCAGGGGGGACAGATACGCAGTATTTT	CASSPRKAGGTDTQYF
TRBV27	TRBJ1-3	TRBD1	-	TGTGCCAGCAGTTTATCAGGGCCGGGACAGGGGGTTGGAAACACCATATATTTT	CASSLSGPGQGVGNTIYF
TRBV7-9	TRBJ1-5	-	once	TGTGCCAGCAGCGACAATCAGCCCCAGCATTTT	CASSDNQPQHF
TRBV13	TRBJ2-7	-	once	TGTGCCAGCAGCTCGAACGAGTGGGGTTACGAGCAGTACTTC	CASSSNEWGYEQYF
TRBV4-1	TRBJ2-3	TRBD2	-	TGCGCCGCTGCGGGGGGCCCGACTGGGGATACGCAGTATTTT	CAAAGGPTGDTQYF
TRBV5-4	TRBJ1-4	-	-	TGTGCCAGCAGCTTGGAGGTTGGGCAGGCTAATGAAAAACTGTTTTTT	CASSLEVGQANEKLFF
TRBV5-5	TRBJ2-1	-	-	TGTGCCAGCAGCTTAACCACTTTCAGCTCCTACAATGAGCAGTTCTTC	CASSLTTFSSYNEQFF
TRBV5-4	TRBJ1-1	-	-	TGTGCCAGCAGCTTGGCAGACATCGACACTGAAGTTTTCTTT	CASSLADIDTEVFF
TRBV10-3	TRBJ1-4	TRBD1	-	TGTGCCATCAGTAGCGGACAGGGGGATGGTGAAAAACTGTTTTTT	CAISSGQGDGEKLFF
TRBV18	TRBJ1-5	TRBD1	-	TGTGCCAGCTCATGGGGACAGCCAGATCAGCCCCAGCATTTT	CASSWGQPDQPQHF
TRBV4-1	TRBJ2-1	TRBD2	-	TGCGCCAGCAGCCAAGTAGCGGGCGGGATCAATGAGCAGTTCTTC	CASSQVAGGINEQFF
TRBV4-2	TRBJ1-6	-	-	TGTGCCAGCAGCCAATCGTTCGGGGCGGATAATTCACCCCTCCACTTT	CASSQSFGADNSPLHF
TRBV5-6	TRBJ1-3	-	-	TGTGCCAGCAGCTTGGCTCAGGTCTCTGGAAACACCATATATTTT	CASSLAQVSGNTIYF
TRBV6-1	TRBJ1-2	-	-	TGTGCCAGCAGTGAAAGGAAGGGGCCCTATGGCTACACCTTC	CASSERKGPYGYTF
TRBV5-6	TRBJ2-1	TRBD2	-	TGTGCCAGCAGCACCTTAGCGGGAGGGTTCTCGGATGAGCAGTTCTTC	CASSTLAGGFSDEQFF
TRBV19	TRBJ2-1	-	-	TGTGCCAGTAGTACCCTCTTTGAGCAGTTCTTC	CASSTLFEQFF
TRBV11-1	TRBJ2-7	-	-	TGTGCCAGCAGCCGGTCCTACGAGCAGTACTTC	CASSRSYEQYF
TRBV5-6	TRBJ2-7	-	-	TGTGCCAGCGGCACTAATCCCGCCGAGCAGTACTTC	CASGTNPAEQYF
TRBV5-1	TRBJ1-1	TRBD1	-	TGCGCCAGCAGCTTCGGGGACAGGGGCCGGCGCACTGAAGCTTTCTTT	CASSFGDRGRRTEAFF
TRBV11-2	TRBJ2-3	-	-	TGTGCCAGCAGACTTCCTCGCACAGCACCTCGAGATACGCAGTATTTT	CASRLPRTAPRDTQYF
TRBV6-6	TRBJ2-5	-	-	TGTGCCAGCAGTGCAAGAGAGACCCAGTACTTC	CASSARETQYF
TRBV4-2	TRBJ1-1	TRBD1	once	TGTGCCAGCAGCCAAGTCAGGGGGAAGAACACTGAAGCTTTCTTT	CASSQVRGKNTEAFF
TRBV6-9	TRBJ2-1	TRBD1	-	TGTGCCAGCAGTGCCGCAGGGGGCATCGATGAGCAGTTCTTC	CASSAAGGIDEQFF
TRBV6-1	TRBJ2-6	TRBD2	-	TGTGCCAGCAGTGAATTCGCGGGAGCGGGGGCTGTCTCTGGGGCCAACGTCCTGACTTTC	CASSEFAGAGAVSGANVLTF
TRBV5-1	TRBJ1-2	-	once	TGCGCCAGCAGCTTGGGACCAGGGCCTTATGGCTACACCTTC	CASSLGPGPYGYTF
TRBV19	TRBJ1-1	TRBD1	-	TGTGCCAGTAGCCCTGGACAGGGGTGGACTGAAGCTTTCTTT	CASSPGQGWTEAFF
TRBV7-9	TRBJ2-3	-	-	TGTGCCAGCGGAACGGGCAGCACAGATACGCAGTATTTT	CASGTGSTDTQYF
TRBV18	TRBJ2-1	-	-	TGTGCCAGCTCACCAACGGGGAGCTCCTACAATGAGCAGTTCTTC	CASSPTGSSYNEQFF
TRBV5-4	TRBJ2-2	TRBD1	-	TGTGCCAGCAGGCCGAACAGGGGCACCGGGGAGCTGTTTTTT	CASRPNRGTGELFF
TRBV7-8	TRBJ1-2	TRBD1	-	TGTGCCAGCAGCCGACAGGGAGTCTATGGCTACACCTTC	CASSRQGVYGYTF
TRBV28	TRBJ1-1	-	-	TGTGCCAGCAGACAAAACACTGAAGCTTTCTTT	CASRQNTEAFF
TRBV7-9	TRBJ2-7	-	-	TGTGCCAGCAGCTCAAACAGGGACGAGCAGTACTTC	CASSSNRDEQYF
TRBV12-2	TRBJ2-5	-	-	-	CASRLVGPGTSGRAGGETQYF
TRBV11-3	TRBJ1-3	-	-	TGTGCCAGCAGCCAGCGTGGAAACACCATATATTTT	CASSQRGNTIYF
TRBV2	TRBJ1-1	-	-	TGTGCCAGCAGTGAAGCTCCTTCAGGGACTGAAGCTTTCTTT	CASSEAPSGTEAFF
TRBV12-5	TRBJ2-3	-	-	TGTGCTAGTGGTTTTTTCGTGGGTGGCACAGATACGCAGTATTTT	CASGFFVGGTDTQYF
TRBV2	TRBJ1-2	-	-	TGTGCCAGCAGTCAAAGAGTATCTAACTATGGCTACACCTTC	CASSQRVSNYGYTF
TRBV5-4	TRBJ2-1	-	-	TGTGCCAGCAGGAAAACCAGAAACAATGAGCAGTTCTTC	CASRKTRNNEQFF
TRBV9	TRBJ2-3	TRBD2	-	TGTGCCAGCAGCTTATCAGGACTAGCGGGGGAACATACGCAGTATTTT	CASSLSGLAGEHTQYF
TRBV5-1	TRBJ2-1	-	-	TGCGCCAGCAGCTTGGCAACGTTCCGGGACACCCGGTTTAGGAATGAGCAGTTCTTC	CASSLATFRDTRFRNEQFF
TRBV7-2	TRBJ1-2	-	once	TGTGCCAGCAGCTTAGACTCGTTAGGGCACTATGGCTACACCTTC	CASSLDSLGHYGYTF
TRBV5-1	TRBJ2-5	TRBD2	-	TGCGCCAGCAGCTCGGGACTAGCGGGAGTTGGAGAGACCCAGTACTTC	CASSSGLAGVGETQYF
TRBV7-2	TRBJ1-2	-	-	TGTGCCAGCTCGGAGTTCTTAAACTATGGCTACACCTTC	CASSEFLNYGYTF
TRBV28	TRBJ2-7	TRBD2	-	TGTGCCAGCAGTTCTAGCGGAACTTCCTACGAGCAGTACTTC	CASSSSGTSYEQYF
TRBV11-2	TRBJ2-7	-	once	TGTGCCAGCAGCTTTGTCGGGGCGAGCTCCTACGAGCAGTACTTC	CASSFVGASSYEQYF
TRBV6-1	TRBJ2-1	-	-	TGTGCCAGCAGTGCCTACCGCCCGCCCGCCGGGAATGAGCAGTTCTTC	CASSAYRPPAGNEQFF
TRBV7-2	TRBJ2-5	-	-	TGTGCCAGCAGCTCAAGGACACGGCCGGGGGAGACCCAGTACTTC	CASSSRTRPGETQYF
TRBV6-5	TRBJ1-2	-	-	TGTGCCAGCAGTTACCAGCCAGGCAACTATGGCTACACCTTC	CASSYQPGNYGYTF
TRBV19	TRBJ1-5	-	-	TGTGCCAGTAGGGGCAGTAGAGTACTAGGGTTGAATCAGCCCCAGCATTTT	CASRGSRVLGLNQPQHF
TRBV5-8	TRBJ1-4	-	-	TGTGCCAGCAGCTTACTCCAGGGGTCCCGGCCTGAAAAACTGTTTTTT	CASSLLQGSRPEKLFF
TRBV6-5	TRBJ1-4	-	-	TGTGCCAGCAGTGTCGGGGGGTCTAATGAAAAACTGTTTTTT	CASSVGGSNEKLFF
TRBV11-2	TRBJ2-3	-	-	TGTGCCAGCAGCTTAGAGGGGTTCACAGATACGCAGTATTTT	CASSLEGFTDTQYF
TRBV10-2	TRBJ2-3	TRBD2	-	TGCGCCAGCGATCCTAGCGGGAGGGGGGGCACAGATACGCAGTATTTT	CASDPSGRGGTDTQYF
TRBV5-4	TRBJ1-3	TRBD1	-	TGTGCCAGCAGCTTAGGGGGACAGGGTTCTCGTGGAAACACCATATATTTT	CASSLGGQGSRGNTIYF